The sequence of this T cell receptor (beta chain) was determined in a study of OX40 agonist ivuxolimab in advanced cancers. Sequencing used immunoSEQ multiplex PCR; TCRdb keeps in-frame clones, though not all of them. The repertoire includes more than 65,000 clones, about 88% of them detected once, and 2% to 2.5% sits in the top ten. Germline assignment: CDR1 LNHDA and CDR2 SQIVND (reference sequence). V was pared by 4 bases and J by 3 bases, with 11 bases of the junction left unmatched. There are 16 residues in the CDR3. The receptor was isolated from an adult with an advanced solid tumor such as melanoma, head and neck, liver or kidney cancer. Material: CD4+ or CD8+ T cells sorted from blood, obtained in a trial of the OX40 agonist ivuxolimab. J is TRBJ2-7 and V is TRBV19, with 8 bases that match TRBD1. The CDR3 loop reads CASSRQAGGPVYEQYF. The CDR3 DNA sequence: TGTGCCAGTAGTAGGCAAGCAGGGGGCCCCGTCTACGAGCAGTACTTC.